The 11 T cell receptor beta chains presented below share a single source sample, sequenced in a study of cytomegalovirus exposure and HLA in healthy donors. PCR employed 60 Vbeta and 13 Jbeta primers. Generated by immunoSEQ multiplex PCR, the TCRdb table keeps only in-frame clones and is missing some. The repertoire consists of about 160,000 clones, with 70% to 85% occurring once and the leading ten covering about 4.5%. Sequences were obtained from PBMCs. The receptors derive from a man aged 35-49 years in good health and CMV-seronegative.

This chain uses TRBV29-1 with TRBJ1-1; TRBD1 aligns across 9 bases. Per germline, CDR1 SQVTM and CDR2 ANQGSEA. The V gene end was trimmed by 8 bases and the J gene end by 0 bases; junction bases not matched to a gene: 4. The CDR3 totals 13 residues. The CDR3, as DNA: TGCAGCACAAGACAGGGGGTGAACACTGAAGCTTTCTTT. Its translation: CSTRQGVNTEAFF.

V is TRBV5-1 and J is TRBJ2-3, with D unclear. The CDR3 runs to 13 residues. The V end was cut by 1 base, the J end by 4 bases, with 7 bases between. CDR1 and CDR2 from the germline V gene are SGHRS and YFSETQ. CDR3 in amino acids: CASSLHGPDTQYF. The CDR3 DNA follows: TGCGCCAGCAGCTTGCACGGTCCAGATACGCAGTATTTT.

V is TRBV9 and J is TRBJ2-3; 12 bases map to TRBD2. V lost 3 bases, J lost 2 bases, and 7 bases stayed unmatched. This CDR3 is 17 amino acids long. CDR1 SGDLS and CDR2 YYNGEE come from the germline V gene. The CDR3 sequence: CASSATSGGPLTDTQYF. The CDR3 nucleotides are TGTGCCAGCAGCGCGACTAGCGGGGGCCCACTCACAGATACGCAGTATTTT.

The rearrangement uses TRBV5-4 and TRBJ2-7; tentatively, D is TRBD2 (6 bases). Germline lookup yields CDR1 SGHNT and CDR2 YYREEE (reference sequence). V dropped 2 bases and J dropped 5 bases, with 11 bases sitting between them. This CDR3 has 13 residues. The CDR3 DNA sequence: TGTGCCAGCAGCTTTCGGGGGAGTGACGAGCAGTACTTC. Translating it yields CASSFRGSDEQYF. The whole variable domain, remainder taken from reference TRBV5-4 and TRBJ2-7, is ETGVTQSPTHLIKTRGQQVTLRCSSQSGHNTVSWYQQALGQGPQFIFQYYREEENGRGNFPPRFSGLQFPNYSSELNVNALELDDSALYLCASSFRGSDEQYFGPGTRLTVT.

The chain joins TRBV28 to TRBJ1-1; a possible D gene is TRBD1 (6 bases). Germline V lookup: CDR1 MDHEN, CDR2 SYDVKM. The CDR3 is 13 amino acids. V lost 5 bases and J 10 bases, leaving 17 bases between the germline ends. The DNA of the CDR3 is TGTGCCAGCAGTCCTCCCGGGGGGCGTTCAGCTTTCTTT. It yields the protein CASSPPGGRSAFF.

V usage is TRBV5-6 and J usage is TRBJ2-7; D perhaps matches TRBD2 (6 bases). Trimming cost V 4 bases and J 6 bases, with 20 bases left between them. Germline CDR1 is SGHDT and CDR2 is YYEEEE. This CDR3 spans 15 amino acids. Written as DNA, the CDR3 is TGTGCCAGCAGCGCCCGGAGGGACGGTTTACGCGAGCAGTACTTC. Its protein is CASSARRDGLREQYF.

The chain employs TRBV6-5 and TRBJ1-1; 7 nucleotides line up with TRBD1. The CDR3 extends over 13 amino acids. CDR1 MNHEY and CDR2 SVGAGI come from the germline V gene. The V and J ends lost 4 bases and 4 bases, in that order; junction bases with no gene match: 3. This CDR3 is CASSFGTATEAFF. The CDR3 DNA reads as TGTGCCAGCAGTTTCGGGACAGCCACTGAAGCTTTCTTT.

CDR3 sequence: CASSAGLAGGLTGSGELFF. In DNA form, the CDR3 reads TGCGCCAGCAGCGCGGGACTAGCGGGGGGGTTAACAGGATCCGGGGAGCTGTTTTTT. The rearrangement joins TRBV5-1 to TRBJ2-2, with TRBD2 matching 16 bases. The trim removed 4 bases at V and 6 bases at J, leaving 12 bases unmatched. The CDR3 has 19 amino acids. Germline-derived CDR1 and CDR2 are SGHRS and YFSETQ. The full variable domain, rest sourced from reference TRBV5-1 and TRBJ2-2, is KAGVTQTPRYLIKTRGQQVTLSCSPISGHRSVSWYQQTPGQGLQFLFEYFSETQRNKGNFPGRFSGRQFSNSRSEMNVSTLELGDSALYLCASSAGLAGGLTGSGELFFGEGSRLTVL.

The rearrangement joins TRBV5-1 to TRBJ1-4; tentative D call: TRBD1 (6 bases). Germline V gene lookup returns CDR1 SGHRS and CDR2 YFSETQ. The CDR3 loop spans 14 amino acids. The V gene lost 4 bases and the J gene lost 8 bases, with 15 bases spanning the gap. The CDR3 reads CASSPTGSGEKLFF. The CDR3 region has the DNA TGCGCCAGCAGCCCCACAGGGAGTGGAGAAAAACTGTTTTTT. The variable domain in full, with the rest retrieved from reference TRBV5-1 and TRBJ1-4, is KAGVTQTPRYLIKTRGQQVTLSCSPISGHRSVSWYQQTPGQGLQFLFEYFSETQRNKGNFPGRFSGRQFSNSRSEMNVSTLELGDSALYLCASSPTGSGEKLFFGSGTQLSVL.

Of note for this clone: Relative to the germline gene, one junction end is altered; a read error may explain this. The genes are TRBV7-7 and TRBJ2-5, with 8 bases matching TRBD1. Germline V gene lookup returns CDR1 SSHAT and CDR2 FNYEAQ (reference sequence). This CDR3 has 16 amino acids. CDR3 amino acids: CASSLSDRGGQETQYF. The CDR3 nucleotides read TGTGCTAGCAGCTTATCCGACAGGGGTGGCCAAGAGACCCAGTACTTC.

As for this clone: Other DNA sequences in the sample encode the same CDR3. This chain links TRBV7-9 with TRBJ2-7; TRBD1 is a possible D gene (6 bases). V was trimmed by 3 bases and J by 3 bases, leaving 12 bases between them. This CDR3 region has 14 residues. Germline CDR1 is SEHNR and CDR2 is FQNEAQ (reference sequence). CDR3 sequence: CASSLGAGSYEQYF. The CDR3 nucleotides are TGTGCCAGCAGCTTGGGGGCGGGTAGCTACGAGCAGTACTTC.